These 2 T cell receptor beta chains came from one sample sequenced in a study of blood T cell repertoires in COVID-19. Generated by immunoSEQ multiplex PCR, the TCRdb table keeps only in-frame clones and is missing some. The data hold 70,000 to 90,000 clones, with 85% observed a single time. Sequencing used peripheral blood. The receptors shown here come from a man in his sixties with acute or convalescent COVID-19.

V and J are TRBV27 and TRBJ2-7; TRBD1 might be the D (6 bases). Germline assignment: CDR1 MNHEY and CDR2 SMNVEV (reference sequence). This CDR3 spans 15 amino acids. Trimming cost V 7 bases and J 0 bases, with 16 bases left between them. The CDR3 region is CASTLTGQSSYEQYF. In DNA form, the CDR3 reads TGTGCCAGCACCCTCACAGGACAGTCCTCCTACGAGCAGTACTTC.

The chain has TRBV4-3 and TRBJ2-1, with D perhaps matching TRBD1 (6 bases). Germline lookup yields CDR1 LGHNA and CDR2 YSLEER. CDR3 size: 16 residues. V lost 0 bases and J 8 bases, leaving 17 bases between the germline ends. The CDR3 loop is CASSQDPLAGADEQFF. CDR3 bases: TGCGCCAGCAGCCAAGATCCCTTGGCAGGGGCAGATGAGCAGTTCTTC.